This T cell receptor (beta chain) is from a study of cytomegalovirus exposure and HLA in healthy donors. Broader study findings: TCR beta chains numbering more than 150 were designated cytomegalovirus-associated. Per published reports, the classifier diagnosed cytomegalovirus status with high specificity and sensitivity.

The CDR3 loop spans 11 amino acids. Looked up from germline, CDR1 is SNHLY and CDR2 is FYNNEI. Data came from immunoSEQ multiplex PCR; TCRdb stores just in-frame clones and leaves some out. The sample has over 60,000 clones, approximately 95% seen once. About this clone itself: Its antigen is not known. An end of the junction differs from the germline gene, which may be a read error.

This clonotype was obtained from a man aged 18-30 years in good health and CMV-seronegative. The rearrangement joins TRBV2 to TRBJ2-7, with D possibly matching TRBD2 (6 bases). Source material: PBMCs. CDR3 bases: TGTGCCAGCAGTGAACGCGGGGACGGCATCTTC. It yields the protein CASSERGDGIF. Full variable domain (outside the CDR3, taken from reference TRBV2 and TRBJ2-7): EPEVTQTPSHQVTQMGQEVILRCVPISNHLYFYWYRQILGQKVEFLVSFYNNEISEKSEIFDDQFSVERPDGSNFTLKIRSTKLEDSAMYFCASSERGDGIFGPGTRLTVT.